This entry lists 19 T cell receptor beta chains sequenced from one sample in a study of blood T cell repertoires in COVID-19. Repertoires were generated with immunoSEQ multiplex PCR, while TCRdb's copy carries only in-frame clones and drops some. The sample includes 150,000 or so clones, more than 65% of them seen just once. The sequenced sample consisted of peripheral blood. These receptors were obtained from a woman aged 55-70 years with COVID-19, enrolled during active disease.

The chain links TRBV7-9 to TRBJ2-7; D perhaps matches TRBD2 (6 bases). With 10 bases removed from V and 6 bases from J, the gap between germline ends came to 19 bases. The CDR3 extends over 13 amino acids. The germline CDR1 and CDR2 sequences are SEHNR and FQNEAQ (reference sequence). For the CDR3, the DNA is TGTGCCACTTGGGACTGGAGACGATCCGAGCAGTACTTC. Encoded protein: CATWDWRRSEQYF.

The rearrangement uses TRBV7-3 and TRBJ2-5, with 9 bases lining up with TRBD1. After removal of 2 bases from V and 5 bases from J, the junction contained 6 bases not matched to a gene. CDR3 size: 15 residues. CDR1 and CDR2 (germline): SGHTA, FQGTGA. The chain's CDR3 is CASSLGGTGRETQYF. The CDR3 coding sequence is TGTGCCAGCAGCTTAGGGGGGACAGGGAGGGAGACCCAGTACTTC.

V usage is TRBV12-3 or TRBV12-4 and J usage is TRBJ1-1; 7 nucleotides align to TRBD1. J gave up 7 bases and V 4 bases, and 3 bases lay outside the gene matches. The CDR3 consists of 12 residues. CDR3 region: CASSWGTVEAFF. The DNA of the CDR3 is TGTGCCAGCAGTTGGGGGACAGTTGAAGCTTTCTTT.

The chain combines TRBV5-4 with TRBJ1-6, with 9 nucleotides matching TRBD1. The CDR3 contains 16 residues. With V trimmed by 2 bases and J by 9 bases, 9 bases remained unmatched. Germline V gene lookup returns CDR1 SGHNT and CDR2 YYREEE (reference sequence). CDR3 in DNA: TGTGCCAGCAGCTTCGGAACAGGGGGCTCGGGTTCACCCCTCCACTTT. Protein product: CASSFGTGGSGSPLHF.

This clone was found a few times. The CDR3 DNA reads TGTGCCAGCAGCGTGGGATCCGGGGGAGAAGCTTTCTTT. Translated: CASSVGSGGEAFF. The J gene is TRBJ1-1, the V gene TRBV9; the D gene is possibly TRBD1 (5 bases). CDR3 size: 13 residues. From germline, CDR1 is SGDLS and CDR2 YYNGEE. Trimming left V 2 bases short and J 8 bases short, with 13 bases between.

This sequence joins TRBV9 and TRBJ2-3, with 11 positions matching TRBD2. Germline values: CDR1 SGDLS, CDR2 YYNGEE. The CDR3 is 17 residues long. Trimming took 3 bases from V and 0 from J; bases not matched to a gene: 6. CDR3 sequence (DNA): TGTGCCAGCAGCGCCAAGGGACTAGCGGCTAGCACAGATACGCAGTATTTT. This sequence encodes CASSAKGLAASTDTQYF.

V is TRBV7-3 and J is TRBJ2-5, with 10 positions matching TRBD1. Trimming took 0 bases from V and 1 from J; bases not matched to a gene: 5. Germline V gene lookup returns CDR1 SGHTA and CDR2 FQGTGA. The CDR3 consists of 17 residues. The CDR3 nucleotides are TGTGCCAGCAGCTTAACCCCGGGACAGGGGTCCCAAGAGACCCAGTACTTC. Its translation: CASSLTPGQGSQETQYF.

The gene calls are TRBV27 and TRBJ1-1; D unresolved. The V gene's germline CDR1 is MNHEY and CDR2 SMNVEV (reference sequence). The length of the CDR3 is 14 residues. V was pared by 8 bases and J by 2 bases, with 15 bases between. The CDR3 DNA reads TGTGCCAGCCGCCGACCGGGGTCCAACACTGAAGCTTTCTTT. Protein sequence: CASRRPGSNTEAFF.

This rearrangement joins TRBV14 to TRBJ2-1; D gene uncertain. The V end lost 2 bases, the J end lost 9 bases, and 11 bases lay between the germline ends. The V gene's germline CDR1 is SGHDN and CDR2 FVKESK. The CDR3 loop spans 13 amino acids. In nucleotides, the CDR3 is TGTGCCAGCAGCCAAACGGCCACGGGTGAGCAGTTCTTC. The encoded protein is CASSQTATGEQFF. Based on the CDR3 plus reference TRBV14 and TRBJ2-1, the full variable domain is EAGVTQFPSHSVIEKGQTVTLRCDPISGHDNLYWYRRVMGKEIKFLLHFVKESKQDESGMPNNRFLAERTGGTYSTLKVQPAELEDSGVYFCASSQTATGEQFFGPGTRLTVL.

The chain employs TRBV6-4 and TRBJ1-4; 10 bases line up with TRBD1. This CDR3 has 14 amino acids. Germline CDR1 reads MRHNA; CDR2 reads SNTAGT. The trim removed 7 bases at V and 7 bases at J, leaving 6 bases unmatched. The CDR3 protein is CASIGGQGFEKLFF. The CDR3 DNA follows: TGTGCCAGCATTGGGGGACAGGGGTTTGAAAAACTGTTTTTT.

The chain is built from TRBV9 and TRBJ2-2; 7 nucleotides align to TRBD2. V trimming: 4 bases; J trimming: 2 bases; junction bases outside the gene matches: 5. This CDR3 region has 15 residues. Germline values: CDR1 SGDLS, CDR2 YYNGEE. The DNA of the CDR3 is TGTGCCAGCAGCCAGAGCGGGGTAAACACCGGGGAGCTGTTTTTT. Protein: CASSQSGVNTGELFF. Drawing the rest from reference TRBV9 and TRBJ2-2, the complete variable domain is DSGVTQTPKHLITATGQRVTLRCSPRSGDLSVYWYQQSLDQGLQFLIQYYNGEERAKGNILERFSAQQFPDLHSELNLSSLELGDSALYFCASSQSGVNTGELFFGEGSRLTVL.

The chain recombines TRBV5-1 with TRBJ2-2; D remains unclear. The CDR3 covers 16 residues. Germline V gives CDR1 SGHRS, CDR2 YFSETQ. Trimming took off 4 bases at V and 0 bases at J, with 13 bases between the two ends. The CDR3 region has the DNA TGCGCCAGCAGCCTATCGGAGAACCCGAACACCGGGGAGCTGTTTTTT. This encodes CASSLSENPNTGELFF.

The V gene is TRBV7-3, the J gene TRBJ1-1, with D unclear. Per germline, CDR1 SGHTA and CDR2 FQGTGA. The CDR3 has 15 amino acids. Trimming shortened V by 2 bases and J by 0 bases, and 10 bases separated the two germline ends. The CDR3 nucleotides are TGTGCCAGCAGCTTACTTCCGGGGATGAACACTGAAGCTTTCTTT. It is translated as CASSLLPGMNTEAFF. The variable domain in full, with the rest retrieved from reference TRBV7-3 and TRBJ1-1, is GAGVSQTPSNKVTEKGKYVELRCDPISGHTALYWYRQSLGQGPEFLIYFQGTGAADDSGLPNDRFFAVRPEGSVSTLKIQRTERGDSAVYLCASSLLPGMNTEAFFGQGTRLTVV.

This clone was picked up a small number of times. The chain carries TRBV28 and TRBJ2-3; 9 bases align to TRBD2. Germline V CDR1 and CDR2: MDHEN, SYDVKM. The CDR3 runs 16 residues. Germline trimming cut 2 bases from V and 0 bases from J; bases unmatched to any gene: 3. CDR3 region: CASSLPSGRSTDTQYF. Here the CDR3 DNA reads TGTGCCAGCAGTTTACCCAGCGGGAGGAGCACAGATACGCAGTATTTT.

In its sample, this clone was seen once. This chain joins TRBV7-2 and TRBJ2-2; 14 nucleotides match TRBD2. The germline V gene has CDR1 SGHTA and CDR2 FQGNSA. The CDR3 covers 17 residues. V gave up 5 bases and J gave up 5 bases; unmatched junction bases: 7. The CDR3 region is CASSLEGLAGVTGELFF. For the CDR3, the DNA is TGTGCCAGCAGCCTCGAGGGACTAGCGGGAGTTACCGGGGAGCTGTTTTTT. Together with reference TRBV7-2 and TRBJ2-2, the CDR3 gives the full variable domain: GAGVSQSPSNKVTEKGKDVELRCDPISGHTALYWYRQSLGQGLEFLIYFQGNSAPDKSGLPSDRFSAERTGGSVSTLTIQRTQQEDSAVYLCASSLEGLAGVTGELFFGEGSRLTVL.

V gene TRBV6-5 combines with J gene TRBJ2-5, with 9 positions matching TRBD1. The V segment lost 5 bases and the J segment 5 bases; nucleotides outside the gene matches: 6. The CDR3 totals 14 residues. Germline-derived CDR1 and CDR2 are MNHEY and SVGAGI. The CDR3 loop is CASSRDRGWETQYF. The CDR3 nucleotides are TGTGCCAGCAGTCGTGACAGGGGGTGGGAGACCCAGTACTTC.

The chain employs TRBV6-6 and TRBJ2-7, with 9 nucleotides matching TRBD2. Germline CDR1 and CDR2: MNHNY and SVGAGI (reference sequence). V lost 10 bases and J lost 3; bases outside the gene matches: 7. The CDR3 has 13 residues. The CDR3 coding sequence is TGTGCCACCTCACTAGCGGGTTACTACGAGCAGTACTTC. It encodes CATSLAGYYEQYF.

The J gene is TRBJ2-2, the V gene TRBV11-3; D gene ambiguous. The CDR3 is 13 amino acids. Germline V gene sequence: CDR1 SGHNT, CDR2 YENEEA. Trimming removed 4 bases from V and 3 bases from J, with 6 bases in between. This CDR3 is CASSSHDTGELFF. CDR3 nucleotides: TGTGCCAGCAGCTCCCATGACACCGGGGAGCTGTTTTTT.

The rearrangement links TRBV28 to TRBJ1-2, with D tentatively TRBD1 (5 bases). Between the trimmed V and J ends, which lost 2 bases and 13 bases, there was a span of 17 bases. Germline V gene lookup returns CDR1 MDHEN and CDR2 SYDVKM. The length of the CDR3 is 13 residues. The CDR3 DNA reads TGTGCCAGCAGTTTAAAGGGGATCGGCGCGTTCACCTTC. Protein product: CASSLKGIGAFTF.